Here is one T cell receptor (beta chain) with its context. What it binds is not known. Looked up from germline, CDR1 is MNHNS and CDR2 is SASEGT. The CDR3 loop spans 15 amino acids. V was clipped by 4 bases and J by 4 bases; unmatched bases: 7. This entry comes from a study of CD4+ T cells in melanoma. Study conclusions and caveats: In melanoma, neoantigen-specific CD4+ T cells reportedly differed in differentiation state.

Method: immunoSEQ multiplex PCR; TCRdb's copy keeps in-frame clones and lacks some. The table has about 140,000 clones, nearly 95% seen once. The chain joins TRBV6-1 to TRBJ2-1; TRBD2 aligns across 7 bases. This clonotype was sampled from a human donor with melanoma. The CDR3 sequence is CASSVKWGGYNEQFF. The CDR3, as DNA: TGTGCCAGCAGTGTCAAATGGGGGGGATACAATGAGCAGTTCTTC.